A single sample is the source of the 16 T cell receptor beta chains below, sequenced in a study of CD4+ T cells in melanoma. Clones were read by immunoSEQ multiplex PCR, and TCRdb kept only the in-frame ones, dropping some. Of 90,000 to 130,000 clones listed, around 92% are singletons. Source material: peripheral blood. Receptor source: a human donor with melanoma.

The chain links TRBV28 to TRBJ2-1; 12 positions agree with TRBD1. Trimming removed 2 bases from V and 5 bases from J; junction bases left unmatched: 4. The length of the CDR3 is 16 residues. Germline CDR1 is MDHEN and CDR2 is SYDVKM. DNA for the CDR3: TGTGCCAGCAGTTTAGGGGGGACAGGGGGCCACAATGAGCAGTTCTTC. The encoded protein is CASSLGGTGGHNEQFF.

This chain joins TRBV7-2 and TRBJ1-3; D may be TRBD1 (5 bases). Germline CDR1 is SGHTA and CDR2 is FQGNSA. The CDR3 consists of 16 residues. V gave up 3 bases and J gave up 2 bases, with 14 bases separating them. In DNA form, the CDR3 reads TGTGCCAGCAGCTTGGGCCCTCAGGGAGCTGGAAACACCATATATTTT. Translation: CASSLGPQGAGNTIYF.

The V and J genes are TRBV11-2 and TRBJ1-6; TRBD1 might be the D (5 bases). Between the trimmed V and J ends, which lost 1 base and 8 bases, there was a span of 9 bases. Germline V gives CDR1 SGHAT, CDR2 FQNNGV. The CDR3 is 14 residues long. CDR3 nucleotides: TGTGCCAGCAGCTTAGCAGGGACGGATTCACCCCTCCACTTT. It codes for CASSLAGTDSPLHF. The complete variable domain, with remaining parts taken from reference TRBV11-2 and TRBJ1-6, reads EAGVAQSPRYKIIEKRQSVAFWCNPISGHATLYWYQQILGQGPKLLIQFQNNGVVDDSQLPKDRFSAERLKGVDSTLKIQPAKLEDSAVYLCASSLAGTDSPLHFGNGTRLTVT.

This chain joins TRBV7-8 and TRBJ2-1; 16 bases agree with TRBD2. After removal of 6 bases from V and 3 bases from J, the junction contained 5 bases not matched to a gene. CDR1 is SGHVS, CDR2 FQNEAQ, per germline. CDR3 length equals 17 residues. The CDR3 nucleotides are TGTGCCAGCAGTGGGACTAGCGGGAGGGGATTCTACAATGAGCAGTTCTTC. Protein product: CASSGTSGRGFYNEQFF.

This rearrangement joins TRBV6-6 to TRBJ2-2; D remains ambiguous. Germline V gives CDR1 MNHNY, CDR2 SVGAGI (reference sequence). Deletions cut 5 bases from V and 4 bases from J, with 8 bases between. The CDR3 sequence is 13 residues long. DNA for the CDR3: TGTGCCAGCAGTGGATGGGTCACCGGGGAGCTGTTTTTT. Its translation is CASSGWVTGELFF.

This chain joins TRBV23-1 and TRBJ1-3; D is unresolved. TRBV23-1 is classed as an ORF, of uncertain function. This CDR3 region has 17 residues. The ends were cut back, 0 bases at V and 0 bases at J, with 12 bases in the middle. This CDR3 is CASSQSPDKTSGNTIYF. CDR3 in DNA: TGCGCCAGCAGTCAATCTCCCGACAAGACCTCTGGAAACACCATATATTTT.

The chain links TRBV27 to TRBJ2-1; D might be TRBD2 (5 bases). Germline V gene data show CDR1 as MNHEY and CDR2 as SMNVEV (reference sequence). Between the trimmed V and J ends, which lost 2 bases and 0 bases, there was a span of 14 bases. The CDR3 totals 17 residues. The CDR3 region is CASSLAAGYSSYNEQFF. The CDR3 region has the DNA TGTGCCAGCAGTTTAGCGGCGGGCTATAGCTCCTACAATGAGCAGTTCTTC.

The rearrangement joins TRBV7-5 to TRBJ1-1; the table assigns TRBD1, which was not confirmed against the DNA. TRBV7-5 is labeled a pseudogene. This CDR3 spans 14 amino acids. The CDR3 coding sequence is TGTGCCAGAAGCAACAGGACCATGAACACTGAAGCTTTCTTT. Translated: CARSNRTMNTEAFF.

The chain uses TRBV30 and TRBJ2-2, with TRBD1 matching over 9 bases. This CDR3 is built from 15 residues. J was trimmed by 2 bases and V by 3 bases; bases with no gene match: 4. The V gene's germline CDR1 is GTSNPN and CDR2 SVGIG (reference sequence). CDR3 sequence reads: CAWRLGQGNTGELFF. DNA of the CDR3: TGTGCCTGGAGGTTGGGACAGGGAAACACCGGGGAGCTGTTTTTT.

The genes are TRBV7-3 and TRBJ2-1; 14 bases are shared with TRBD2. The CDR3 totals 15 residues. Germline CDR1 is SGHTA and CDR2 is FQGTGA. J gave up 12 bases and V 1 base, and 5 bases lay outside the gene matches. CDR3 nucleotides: TGTGCCAGCAGCTTAAGACTAGCGGGGGGGCCGGGGCAGTTCTTC. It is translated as CASSLRLAGGPGQFF.

The CDR3 is CASSWTGPGDEQFF. The CDR3 coding sequence is TGTGCCAGCAGTTGGACAGGGCCGGGGGATGAGCAGTTCTTC. The V call is TRBV7-3, the J call TRBJ2-1; 8 bases are shared with TRBD1. After removal of 6 bases from V and 8 bases from J, the junction contained 9 bases not matched to a gene. This CDR3 is built from 14 residues. Germline values: CDR1 SGHTA, CDR2 FQGTGA.

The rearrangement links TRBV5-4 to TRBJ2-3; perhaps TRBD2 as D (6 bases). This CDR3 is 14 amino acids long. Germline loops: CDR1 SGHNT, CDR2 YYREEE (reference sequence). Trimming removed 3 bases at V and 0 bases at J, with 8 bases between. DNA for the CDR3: TGTGCCAGCAGCTCACGGGAGAGCACAGATACGCAGTATTTT. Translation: CASSSRESTDTQYF.

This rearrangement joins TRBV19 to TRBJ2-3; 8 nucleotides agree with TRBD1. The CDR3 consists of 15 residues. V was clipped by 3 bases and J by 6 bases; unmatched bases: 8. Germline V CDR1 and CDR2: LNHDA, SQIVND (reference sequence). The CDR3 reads CASSIKTGDRDTQYF. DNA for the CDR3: TGTGCCAGTAGTATCAAGACGGGGGACAGGGATACGCAGTATTTT.

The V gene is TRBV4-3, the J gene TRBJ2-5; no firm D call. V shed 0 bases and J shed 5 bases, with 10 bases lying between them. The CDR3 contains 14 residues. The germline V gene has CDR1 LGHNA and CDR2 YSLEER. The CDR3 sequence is CASSQDTSRETQYF. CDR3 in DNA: TGCGCCAGCAGCCAAGATACCAGTAGGGAGACCCAGTACTTC.

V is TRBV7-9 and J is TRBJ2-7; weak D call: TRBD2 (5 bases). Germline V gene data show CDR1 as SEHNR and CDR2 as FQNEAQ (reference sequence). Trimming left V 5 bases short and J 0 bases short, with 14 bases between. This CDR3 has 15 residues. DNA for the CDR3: TGTGCCAGCAGCCCAGGACTCGCCATCTCCTACGAGCAGTACTTC. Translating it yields CASSPGLAISYEQYF. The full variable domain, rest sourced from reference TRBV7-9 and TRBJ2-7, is DTGVSQNPRHKITKRGQNVTFRCDPISEHNRLYWYRQTLGQGPEFLTYFQNEAQLEKSRLLSDRFSAERPKGSFSTLEIQRTEQGDSAMYLCASSPGLAISYEQYFGPGTRLTVT.

The CDR3 bases are TGCAGCGGGGGACGGCCGAATGAAAAACTGTTTTTT. This gives the protein CSGGRPNEKLFF. The genes are TRBV29-1 and TRBJ1-4; D possibly corresponds to TRBD1 (5 bases). Germline assignment: CDR1 SQVTM and CDR2 ANQGSEA. V lost 7 bases and J lost 5, with 11 bases in between. CDR3 length: 12 residues.